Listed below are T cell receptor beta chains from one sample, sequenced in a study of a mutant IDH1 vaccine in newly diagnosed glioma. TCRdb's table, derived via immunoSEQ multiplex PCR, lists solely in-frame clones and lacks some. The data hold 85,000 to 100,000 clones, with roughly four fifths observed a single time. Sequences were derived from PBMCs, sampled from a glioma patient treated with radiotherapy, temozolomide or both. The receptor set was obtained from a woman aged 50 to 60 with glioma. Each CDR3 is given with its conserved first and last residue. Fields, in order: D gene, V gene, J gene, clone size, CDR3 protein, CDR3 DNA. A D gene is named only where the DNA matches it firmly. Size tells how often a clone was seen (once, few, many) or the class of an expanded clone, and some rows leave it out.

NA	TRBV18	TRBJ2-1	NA	CASSATYNEQFF	TGTGCCAGCTCAGCGACCTACAATGAGCAGTTCTTC
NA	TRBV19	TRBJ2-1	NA	CASSNTGGRNEQFF	TGTGCCAGTAGTAACACGGGGGGCAGGAATGAGCAGTTCTTC
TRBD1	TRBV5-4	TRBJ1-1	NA	CASSASRTGNTEAFF	TGTGCCAGCAGCGCTAGTCGGACAGGGAACACTGAAGCTTTCTTT
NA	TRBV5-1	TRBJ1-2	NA	CASSSAGDPNYGYTF	TGCGCCAGCAGCTCTGCCGGGGACCCTAACTATGGCTACACCTTC
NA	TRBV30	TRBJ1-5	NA	CAWSVPGVGNQPQHF	TGTGCCTGGAGTGTACCCGGGGTTGGCAATCAGCCCCAGCATTTT
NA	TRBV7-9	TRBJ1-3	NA	CASSPGRLGNTIYF	TGTGCCAGCAGCCCGGGACGGTTAGGAAACACCATATATTTT
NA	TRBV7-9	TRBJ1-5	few	CASSEDAFNQPQHF	TGTGCCAGCAGCGAGGACGCTTTCAATCAGCCCCAGCATTTT
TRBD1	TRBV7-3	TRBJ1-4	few	CASSLTRTGEKLFF	TGTGCCAGCAGCTTAACAAGGACAGGTGAAAAACTGTTTTTT
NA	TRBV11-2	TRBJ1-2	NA	CASSPEGYGYTF	TGTGCCAGCAGTCCGGAGGGTTATGGCTACACCTTC
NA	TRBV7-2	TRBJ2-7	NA	CASSLIIASSYEQYF	TGTGCCAGCAGCTTAATTATTGCTAGCTCCTACGAGCAGTACTTC
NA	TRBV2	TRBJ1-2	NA	CASRPGLDGYTF	TGTGCCAGCAGACCAGGGTTGGATGGCTACACCTTC
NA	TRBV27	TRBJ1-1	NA	CASSPHTGYTEAFF	TGTGCCAGCAGTCCCCATACAGGGTACACTGAAGCTTTCTTT
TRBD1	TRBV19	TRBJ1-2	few	CASSRQGARGYTF	TGTGCCAGTAGCCGACAGGGGGCGAGGGGCTACACCTTC
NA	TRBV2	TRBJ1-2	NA	CASRPDGTNYGYTF	TGTGCCAGCAGGCCGGACGGGACAAACTATGGCTACACCTTC
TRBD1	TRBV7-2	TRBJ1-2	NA	CASSQYRGTNYGYTF	TGTGCCAGCAGCCAGTACAGGGGGACTAACTATGGCTACACCTTC
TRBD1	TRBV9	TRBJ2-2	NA	CASSVGGRGLTGELFF	TGTGCCAGCAGCGTAGGGGGCAGGGGGCTGACCGGGGAGCTGTTTTTT
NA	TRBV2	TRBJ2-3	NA	CASSDRRHTDTQYF	TGTGCCAGCAGTGATCGGCGACACACAGATACGCAGTATTTT
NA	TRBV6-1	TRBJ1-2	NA	CASSMSGGYGYTF	TGTGCCAGCAGTATGTCGGGGGGCTATGGCTACACCTTC
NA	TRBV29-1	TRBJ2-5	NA	CSVEGETQYF	TGCAGCGTTGAGGGAGAGACCCAGTACTTC
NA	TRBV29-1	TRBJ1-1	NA	CSAPLGLSTTEAFF	TGCAGCGCCCCACTGGGCCTCTCGACCACTGAAGCTTTCTTT
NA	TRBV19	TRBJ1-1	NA	CASSIGTLAAFF	TGTGCCAGTAGTATTGGCACCCTGGCGGCTTTCTTT
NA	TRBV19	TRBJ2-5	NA	CASSIEGQGTQYF	TGTGCCAGTAGTATAGAGGGCCAGGGGACCCAGTACTTC
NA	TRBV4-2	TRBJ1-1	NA	CASSQRSFGVPEAFF	TGTGCCAGCAGCCAACGAAGTTTTGGTGTTCCTGAAGCTTTCTTT
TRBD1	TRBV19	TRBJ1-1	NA	CASSRTGWDTEAFF	TGTGCCAGTAGCAGGACAGGGTGGGACACTGAAGCTTTCTTT
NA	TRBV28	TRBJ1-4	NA	CASSLLGATNEKLFF	TGTGCCAGCAGTTTATTGGGGGCCACTAATGAAAAACTGTTTTTT
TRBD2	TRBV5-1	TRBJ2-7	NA	CASRPGSSGGLYEQYF	TGCGCCAGCAGGCCAGGGTCCAGCGGGGGTCTCTACGAGCAGTACTTC
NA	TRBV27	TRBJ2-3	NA	CASSFSIGAAGWDTQYF	TGTGCCAGCAGTTTCTCCATAGGGGCCGCGGGCTGGGATACGCAGTATTTT
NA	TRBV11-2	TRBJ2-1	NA	CASSVVYNEQFF	TGTGCCAGCAGCGTAGTTTACAATGAGCAGTTCTTC
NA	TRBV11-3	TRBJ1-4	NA	CASSPAGAVYEKLFF	TGTGCCAGCAGCCCAGCGGGGGCGGTATATGAAAAACTGTTTTTT
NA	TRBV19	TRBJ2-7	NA	CASSMDGTPLAEQYF	TGTGCCAGTAGTATGGATGGGACACCGTTGGCCGAGCAGTACTTC
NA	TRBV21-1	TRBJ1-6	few	CASSKSGETYNSPLHF	TGTGCCAGCAGCAAATCGGGAGAGACCTATAATTCACCCCTCCACTTT
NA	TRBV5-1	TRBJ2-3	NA	CASSPLGAVGTDTQYF	TGCGCCAGCAGCCCTTTGGGGGCAGTCGGGACAGATACGCAGTATTTT
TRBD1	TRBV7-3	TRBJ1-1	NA	CASSIDRASTEAFF	TGTGCCAGCAGCATCGACAGGGCCTCCACTGAAGCTTTCTTT
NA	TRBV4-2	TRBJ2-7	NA	CASSLTNEQYF	TGTGCCAGCAGCTTGACAAACGAGCAGTACTTC
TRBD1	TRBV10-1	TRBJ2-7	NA	CASSGFRGYEQYF	TGCGCCAGCAGCGGCTTCAGGGGGTACGAGCAGTACTTC
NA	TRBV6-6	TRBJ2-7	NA	CASSYGSPNEQYF	TGTGCCAGCAGTTACGGTTCTCCCAACGAGCAGTACTTC
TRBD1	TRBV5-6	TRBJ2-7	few	CASSLGQGSYEQYF	TGTGCCAGCAGCTTGGGACAGGGCTCCTACGAGCAGTACTTC
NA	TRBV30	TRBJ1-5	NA	CAWSVARGPLSNQPQHF	TGTGCCTGGAGTGTCGCCAGGGGACCCCTTAGCAATCAGCCCCAGCATTTT
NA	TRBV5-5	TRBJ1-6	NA	CASRVTIGGNSPLHF	TGTGCCAGCAGGGTGACTATCGGTGGGAATTCACCCCTCCACTTT
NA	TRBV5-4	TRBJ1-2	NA	CASSSETRAFYGYTF	TGTGCCAGCAGCTCGGAAACGAGGGCATTCTATGGCTACACCTTC
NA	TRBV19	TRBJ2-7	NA	CASSPTPEAYEQYF	TGTGCCAGTAGTCCCACCCCGGAGGCCTACGAGCAGTACTTC
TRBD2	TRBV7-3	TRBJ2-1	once	CASSVTSGGSYNEQFF	TGTGCCAGCAGCGTTACTAGCGGGGGCTCCTACAATGAGCAGTTCTTC
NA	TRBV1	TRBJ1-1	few	CTSSRQGENTEAFF	TGCACCAGCAGCCGACAGGGGGAGAACACTGAAGCTTTCTTT
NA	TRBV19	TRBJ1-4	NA	CASSIRATNEKLFF	TGTGCCAGTAGTATCAGGGCAACTAATGAAAAACTGTTTTTT
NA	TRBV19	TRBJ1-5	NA	CASSLAGGNQPQHF	TGTGCCAGTAGTCTAGCAGGGGGCAATCAGCCCCAGCATTTT
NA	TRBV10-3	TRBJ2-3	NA	CAISEAYGGDTQYF	TGTGCCATCAGTGAGGCCTATGGGGGAGATACGCAGTATTTT
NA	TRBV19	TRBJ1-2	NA	CASSTAGAPTYGYTF	TGTGCCAGTAGTACCGCAGGGGCGCCTACCTATGGCTACACCTTC
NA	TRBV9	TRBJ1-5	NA	CASQRSQPQHF	TGTGCCAGCCAACGTTCCCAGCCCCAGCATTTT
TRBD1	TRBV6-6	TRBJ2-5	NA	CASSYLAGGETQYF	TGTGCCAGCAGTTACCTGGCAGGGGGAGAGACCCAGTACTTC
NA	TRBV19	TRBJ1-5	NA	CASSIDPRGYQPQHF	TGTGCCAGTAGTATAGACCCCCGGGGTTATCAGCCCCAGCATTTT
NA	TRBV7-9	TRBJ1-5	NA	CASSPDGSSNQPQHF	TGTGCCAGCAGCCCTGATGGGTCTAGCAATCAGCCCCAGCATTTT
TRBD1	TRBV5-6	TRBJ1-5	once	CASSWGTENQPQHF	TGTGCCAGCAGCTGGGGGACAGAAAATCAGCCCCAGCATTTT
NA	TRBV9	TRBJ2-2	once	CASSVAFGRKGGVVGELFF	TGTGCCAGCAGCGTAGCTTTCGGCCGTAAGGGGGGTGTTGTCGGGGAGCTGTTTTTT